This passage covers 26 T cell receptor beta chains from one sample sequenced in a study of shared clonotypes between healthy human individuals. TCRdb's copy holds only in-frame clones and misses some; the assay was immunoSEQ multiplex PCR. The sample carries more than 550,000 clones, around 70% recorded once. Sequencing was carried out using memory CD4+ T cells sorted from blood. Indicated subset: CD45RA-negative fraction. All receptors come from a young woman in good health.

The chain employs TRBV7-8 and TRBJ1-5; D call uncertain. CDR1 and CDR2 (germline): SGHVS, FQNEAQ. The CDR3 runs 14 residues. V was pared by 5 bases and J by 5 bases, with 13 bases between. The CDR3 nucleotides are TGTGCCAGCAGCCCCCGGGAGTTACATCAGCCCCAGCATTTT. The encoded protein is CASSPRELHQPQHF.

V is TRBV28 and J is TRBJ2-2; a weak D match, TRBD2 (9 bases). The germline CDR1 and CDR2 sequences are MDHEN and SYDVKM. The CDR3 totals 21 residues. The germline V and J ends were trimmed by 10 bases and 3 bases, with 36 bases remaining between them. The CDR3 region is CAIPGQDDFRGRAGYTGELFF. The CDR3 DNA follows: TGTGCCATACCGGGACAGGACGACTTCCGCGGGAGGGCCGGTTACACCGGGGAGCTGTTTTTT.

The CDR3 sequence: CASGTTNTGELFF. The CDR3 DNA sequence: TGTGCCAGCGGGACTACGAACACCGGGGAGCTGTTTTTT. The rearrangement links TRBV28 to TRBJ2-2, with 7 bases fitting TRBD2. The CDR3 runs to 13 residues. Germline loops: CDR1 MDHEN, CDR2 SYDVKM. J gave up 0 bases and V 8 bases, and 0 bases lay outside the gene matches.

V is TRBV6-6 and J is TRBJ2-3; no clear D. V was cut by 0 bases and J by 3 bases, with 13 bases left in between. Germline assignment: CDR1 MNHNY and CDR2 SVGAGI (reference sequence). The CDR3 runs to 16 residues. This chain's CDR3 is CASSYSTPGRTDTQYF. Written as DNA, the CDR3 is TGTGCCAGCAGTTACTCGACCCCAGGTCGGACAGATACGCAGTATTTT.

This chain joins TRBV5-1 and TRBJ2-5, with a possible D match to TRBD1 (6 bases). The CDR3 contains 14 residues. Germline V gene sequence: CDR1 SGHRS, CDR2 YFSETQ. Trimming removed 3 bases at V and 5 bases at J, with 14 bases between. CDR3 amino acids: CASSSDRWLETQYF. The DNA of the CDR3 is TGCGCCAGCAGCTCTGACAGGTGGCTGGAGACCCAGTACTTC.

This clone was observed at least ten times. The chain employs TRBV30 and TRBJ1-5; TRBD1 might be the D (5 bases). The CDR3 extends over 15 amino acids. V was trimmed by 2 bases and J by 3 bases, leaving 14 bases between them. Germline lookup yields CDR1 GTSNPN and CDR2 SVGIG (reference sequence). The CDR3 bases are TGTGCCTGGAGTAAGAGAACAGGCTACAATCAGCCCCAGCATTTT. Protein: CAWSKRTGYNQPQHF.

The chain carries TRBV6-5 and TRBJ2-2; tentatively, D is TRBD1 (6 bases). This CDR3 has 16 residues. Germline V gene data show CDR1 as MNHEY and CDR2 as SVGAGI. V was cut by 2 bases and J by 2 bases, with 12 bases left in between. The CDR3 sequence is CASSYHFRGNTGELFF. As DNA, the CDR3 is TGTGCCAGCAGTTACCATTTCAGGGGAAACACCGGGGAGCTGTTTTTT.

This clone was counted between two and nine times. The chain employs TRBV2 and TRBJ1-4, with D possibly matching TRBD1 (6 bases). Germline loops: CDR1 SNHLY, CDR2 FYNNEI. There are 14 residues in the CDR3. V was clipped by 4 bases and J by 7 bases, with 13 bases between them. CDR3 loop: CASSGTGSGEKLFF. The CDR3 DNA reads TGTGCCAGCAGTGGTACAGGGTCGGGTGAAAAACTGTTTTTT.

The CDR3 loop is CASSLSGAGDGYTF. The CDR3 nucleotides are TGCGCCAGCAGCTTGTCCGGCGCCGGGGATGGCTACACCTTC. The gene calls are TRBV5-1 and TRBJ1-2, with no clear D. The CDR3 is made up of 14 amino acids. Per germline, CDR1 SGHRS and CDR2 YFSETQ. Deletions cut 1 base from V and 6 bases from J, with 13 bases between.

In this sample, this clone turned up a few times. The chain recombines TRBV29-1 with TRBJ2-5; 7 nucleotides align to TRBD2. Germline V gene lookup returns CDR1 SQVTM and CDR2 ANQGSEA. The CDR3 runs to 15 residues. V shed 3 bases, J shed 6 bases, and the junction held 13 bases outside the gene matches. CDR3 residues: CSVEPSGPLGKTQYF. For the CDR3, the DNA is TGCAGCGTTGAGCCTAGCGGCCCCCTTGGAAAGACCCAGTACTTC.

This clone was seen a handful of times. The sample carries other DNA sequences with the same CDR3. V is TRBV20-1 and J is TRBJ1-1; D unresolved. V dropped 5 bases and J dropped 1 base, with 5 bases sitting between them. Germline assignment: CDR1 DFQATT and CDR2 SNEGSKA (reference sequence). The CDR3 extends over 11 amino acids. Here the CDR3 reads CSAPGNTEAFF. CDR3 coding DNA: TGCAGTGCTCCAGGGAACACTGAAGCTTTCTTT.

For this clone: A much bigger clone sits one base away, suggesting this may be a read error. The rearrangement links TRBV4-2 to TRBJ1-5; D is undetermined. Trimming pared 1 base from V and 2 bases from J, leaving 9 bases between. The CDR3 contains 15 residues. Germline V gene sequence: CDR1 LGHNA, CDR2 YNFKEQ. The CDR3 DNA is TGTGCCAGCAGCCAAGGGAGCATCGGCAATCAGCCCCAGCATTTT. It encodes CASSQGSIGNQPQHF.

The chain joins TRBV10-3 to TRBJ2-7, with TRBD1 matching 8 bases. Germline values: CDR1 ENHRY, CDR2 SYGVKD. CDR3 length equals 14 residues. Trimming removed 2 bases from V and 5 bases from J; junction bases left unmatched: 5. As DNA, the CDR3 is TGTGCCATCAGTGAGCGGACAGGGTACAACGAGCAGTACTTC. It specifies CAISERTGYNEQYF.

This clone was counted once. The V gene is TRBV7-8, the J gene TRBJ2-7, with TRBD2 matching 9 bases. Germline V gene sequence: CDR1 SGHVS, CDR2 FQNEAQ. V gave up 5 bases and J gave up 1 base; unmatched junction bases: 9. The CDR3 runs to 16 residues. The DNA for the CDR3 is TGTGCCAGCAGCCAAGGACGCGGGAGGGGTTCCTACGAGCAGTACTTC. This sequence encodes CASSQGRGRGSYEQYF.

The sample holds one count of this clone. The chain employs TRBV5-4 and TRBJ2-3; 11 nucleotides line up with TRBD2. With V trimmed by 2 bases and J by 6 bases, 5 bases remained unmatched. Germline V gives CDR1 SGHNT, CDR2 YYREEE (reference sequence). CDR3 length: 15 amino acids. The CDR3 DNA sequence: TGTGCCAGCAGCTTTAGCGGGAGGGCCTCGGATACGCAGTATTTT. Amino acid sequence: CASSFSGRASDTQYF.

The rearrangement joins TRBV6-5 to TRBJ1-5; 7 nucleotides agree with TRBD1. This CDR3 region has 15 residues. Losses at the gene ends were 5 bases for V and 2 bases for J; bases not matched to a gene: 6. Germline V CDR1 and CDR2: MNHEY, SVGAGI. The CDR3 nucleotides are TGTGCCAGCAGTCACACCGGGACAGGCAATCAGCCCCAGCATTTT. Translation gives CASSHTGTGNQPQHF.

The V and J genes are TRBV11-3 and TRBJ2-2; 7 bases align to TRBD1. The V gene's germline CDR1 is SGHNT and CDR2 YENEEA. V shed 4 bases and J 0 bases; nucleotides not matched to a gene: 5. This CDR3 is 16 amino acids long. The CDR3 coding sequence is TGTGCCAGCAGCTCTTGGGACAGCGCGAACACCGGGGAGCTGTTTTTT. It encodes CASSSWDSANTGELFF.

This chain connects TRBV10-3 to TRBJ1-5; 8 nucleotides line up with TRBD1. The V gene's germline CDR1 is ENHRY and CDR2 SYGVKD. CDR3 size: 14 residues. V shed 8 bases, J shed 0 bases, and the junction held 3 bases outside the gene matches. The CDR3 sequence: CAIGGQVSNQPQHF. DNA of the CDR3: TGTGCCATCGGGGGACAGGTTAGCAATCAGCCCCAGCATTTT.

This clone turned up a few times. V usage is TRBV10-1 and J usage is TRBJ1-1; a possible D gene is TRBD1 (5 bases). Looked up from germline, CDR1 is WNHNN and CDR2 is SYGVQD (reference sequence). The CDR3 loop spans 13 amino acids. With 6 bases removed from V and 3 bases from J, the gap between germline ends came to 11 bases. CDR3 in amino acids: CASSQTGYTEAFF. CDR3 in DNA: TGCGCCAGCAGCCAAACAGGTTACACTGAAGCTTTCTTT.

CDR3 residues: CASSLEAGSGQETQYF. The CDR3 DNA reads as TGTGCCAGCAGTTTAGAAGCGGGAAGCGGCCAAGAGACCCAGTACTTC. The V call is TRBV28, the J call TRBJ2-5, with 7 bases aligning to TRBD2. This CDR3 has 16 residues. CDR1 MDHEN and CDR2 SYDVKM come from the germline V gene. The J segment lost 1 base and the V segment lost 2 bases, leaving 7 bases of the junction unmatched.

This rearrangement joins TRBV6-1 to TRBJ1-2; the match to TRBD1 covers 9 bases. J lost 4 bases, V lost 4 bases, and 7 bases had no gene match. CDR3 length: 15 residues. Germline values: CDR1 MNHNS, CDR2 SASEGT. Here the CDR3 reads CASSVQGAPAYGYTF. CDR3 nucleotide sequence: TGTGCCAGCAGTGTACAGGGGGCGCCAGCCTATGGCTACACCTTC.

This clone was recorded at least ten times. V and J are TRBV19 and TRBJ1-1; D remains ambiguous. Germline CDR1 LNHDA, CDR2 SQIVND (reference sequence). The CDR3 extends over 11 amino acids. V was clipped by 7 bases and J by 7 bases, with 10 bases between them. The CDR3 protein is CASKASIEAFF. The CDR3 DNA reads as TGTGCCAGTAAGGCAAGCATTGAAGCTTTCTTT.

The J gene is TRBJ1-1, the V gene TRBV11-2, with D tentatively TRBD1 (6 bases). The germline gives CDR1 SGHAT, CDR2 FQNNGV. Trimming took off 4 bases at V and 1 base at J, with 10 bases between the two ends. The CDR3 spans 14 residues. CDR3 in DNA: TGTGCCAGCAGCTGGACACAGGGGAACACTGAAGCTTTCTTT. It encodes CASSWTQGNTEAFF.

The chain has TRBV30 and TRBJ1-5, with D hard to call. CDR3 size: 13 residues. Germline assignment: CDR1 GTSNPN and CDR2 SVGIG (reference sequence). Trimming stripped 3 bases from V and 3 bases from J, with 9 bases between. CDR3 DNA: TGTGCCTGGAGCCCCGGGGACAATCAGCCCCAGCATTTT. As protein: CAWSPGDNQPQHF. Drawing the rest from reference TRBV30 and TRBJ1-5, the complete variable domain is SQTIHQWPATLVQPVGSPLSLECTVEGTSNPNLYWYRQAAGRGLQLLFYSVGIGQISSEVPQNLSASRPQDRQFILSSKKLLLSDSGFYLCAWSPGDNQPQHFGDGTRLSIL.

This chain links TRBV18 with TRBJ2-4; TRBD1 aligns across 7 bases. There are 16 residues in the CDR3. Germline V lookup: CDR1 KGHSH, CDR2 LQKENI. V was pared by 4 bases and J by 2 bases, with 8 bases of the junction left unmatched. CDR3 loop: CASSLGGRLTKNIQYF. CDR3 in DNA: TGTGCCAGCTCACTAGGGGGCCGGTTGACCAAAAACATTCAGTACTTC.

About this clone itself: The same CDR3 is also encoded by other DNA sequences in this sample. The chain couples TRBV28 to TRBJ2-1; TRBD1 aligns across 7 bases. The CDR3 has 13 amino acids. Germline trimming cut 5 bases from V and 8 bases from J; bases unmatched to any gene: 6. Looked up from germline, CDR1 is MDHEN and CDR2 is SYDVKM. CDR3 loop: CASSPARGYEQFF. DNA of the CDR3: TGTGCCAGCAGTCCCGCCAGGGGGTATGAGCAGTTCTTC.